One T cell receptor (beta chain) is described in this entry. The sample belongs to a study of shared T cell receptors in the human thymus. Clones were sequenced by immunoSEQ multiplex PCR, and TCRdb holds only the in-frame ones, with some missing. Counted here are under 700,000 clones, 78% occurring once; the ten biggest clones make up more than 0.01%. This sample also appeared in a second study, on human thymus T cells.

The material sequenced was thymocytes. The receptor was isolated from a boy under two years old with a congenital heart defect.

The chain's CDR3 is CASSSGGEGPANYGYTF. The CDR3 DNA reads as TGCGCCAGCAGCTCTGGGGGGGAAGGGCCAGCTAACTATGGCTACACCTTC. The V call is TRBV5-1, the J call TRBJ1-2; D is possibly TRBD1 (5 bases). V was trimmed by 3 bases and J by 0 bases, leaving 18 bases between them. The germline CDR1 and CDR2 sequences are SGHRS and YFSETQ. This CDR3 spans 17 amino acids. The full variable domain, completed using reference TRBV5-1 and TRBJ1-2, is KAGVTQTPRYLIKTRGQQVTLSCSPISGHRSVSWYQQTPGQGLQFLFEYFSETQRNKGNFPGRFSGRQFSNSRSEMNVSTLELGDSALYLCASSSGGEGPANYGYTFGSGTRLTVV.